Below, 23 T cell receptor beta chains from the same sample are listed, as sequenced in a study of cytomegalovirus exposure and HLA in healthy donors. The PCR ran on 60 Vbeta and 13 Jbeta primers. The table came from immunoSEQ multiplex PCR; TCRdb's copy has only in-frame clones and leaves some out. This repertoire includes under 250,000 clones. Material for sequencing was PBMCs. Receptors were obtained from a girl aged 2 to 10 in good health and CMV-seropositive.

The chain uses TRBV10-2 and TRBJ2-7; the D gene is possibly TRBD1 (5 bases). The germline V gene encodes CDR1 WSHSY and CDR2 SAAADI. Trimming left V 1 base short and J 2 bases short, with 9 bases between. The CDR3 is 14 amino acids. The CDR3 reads CASSELTGPYEQYF. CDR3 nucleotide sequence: TGCGCCAGCAGTGAGTTAACAGGTCCCTACGAGCAGTACTTC.

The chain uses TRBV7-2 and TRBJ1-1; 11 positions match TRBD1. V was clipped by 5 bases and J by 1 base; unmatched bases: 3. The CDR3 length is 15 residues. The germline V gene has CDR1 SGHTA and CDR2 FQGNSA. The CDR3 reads CASSLGTGGNTEAFF. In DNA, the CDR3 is TGTGCCAGCAGCCTAGGGACAGGGGGGAACACTGAAGCTTTCTTT.

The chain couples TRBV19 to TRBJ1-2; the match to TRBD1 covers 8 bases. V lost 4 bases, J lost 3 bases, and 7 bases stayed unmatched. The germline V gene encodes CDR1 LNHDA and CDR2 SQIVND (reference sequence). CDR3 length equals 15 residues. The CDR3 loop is CASSRPGQDDYGYTF. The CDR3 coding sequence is TGTGCCAGTAGTAGACCGGGACAGGATGACTATGGCTACACCTTC.

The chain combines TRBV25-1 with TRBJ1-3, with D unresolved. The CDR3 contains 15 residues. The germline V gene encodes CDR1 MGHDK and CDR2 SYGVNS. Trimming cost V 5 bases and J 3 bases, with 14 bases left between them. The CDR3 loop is CASSPPAGFGNTIYF. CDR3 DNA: TGTGCCAGCAGTCCCCCAGCAGGATTTGGAAACACCATATATTTT.

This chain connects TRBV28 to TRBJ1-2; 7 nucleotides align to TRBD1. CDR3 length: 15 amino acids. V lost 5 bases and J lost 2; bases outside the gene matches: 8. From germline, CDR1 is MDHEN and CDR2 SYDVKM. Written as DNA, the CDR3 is TGTGCCAGCAGTCCGGACAGGCGATGGAACTATGGCTACACCTTC. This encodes CASSPDRRWNYGYTF.

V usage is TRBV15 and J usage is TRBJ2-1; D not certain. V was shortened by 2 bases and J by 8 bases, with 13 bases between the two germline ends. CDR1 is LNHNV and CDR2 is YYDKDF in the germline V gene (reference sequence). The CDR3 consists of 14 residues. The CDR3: CATSRTLSFDEQFF. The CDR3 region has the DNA TGTGCCACCAGCAGAACCTTGAGTTTCGATGAGCAGTTCTTC.

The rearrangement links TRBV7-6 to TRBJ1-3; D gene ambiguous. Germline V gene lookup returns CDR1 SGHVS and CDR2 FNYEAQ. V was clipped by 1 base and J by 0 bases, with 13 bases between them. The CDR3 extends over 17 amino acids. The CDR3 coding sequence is TGTGCCAGCAGCTTAGGGCCTTGGCCTGACTCTGGAAACACCATATATTTT. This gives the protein CASSLGPWPDSGNTIYF.

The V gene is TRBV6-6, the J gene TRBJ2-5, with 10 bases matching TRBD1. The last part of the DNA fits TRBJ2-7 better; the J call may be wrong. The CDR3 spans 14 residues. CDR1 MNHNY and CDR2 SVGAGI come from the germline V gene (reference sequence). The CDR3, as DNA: TGTGCCAGCAGTGAGGGACAGGGGTCCTACGAGCAGTACTTC. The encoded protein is CASSEGQGSYEQYF.

This CDR3 is CASSRSGNEQFF. The CDR3 bases are TGTGCCAGCAGTCGTAGCGGAAATGAGCAGTTCTTC. This chain connects TRBV27 to TRBJ2-1, with a tentative D call TRBD2 (6 bases). This CDR3 contains 12 residues. Trimming left V 5 bases short and J 7 bases short, with 9 bases between. Germline CDR1 is MNHEY and CDR2 is SMNVEV (reference sequence).

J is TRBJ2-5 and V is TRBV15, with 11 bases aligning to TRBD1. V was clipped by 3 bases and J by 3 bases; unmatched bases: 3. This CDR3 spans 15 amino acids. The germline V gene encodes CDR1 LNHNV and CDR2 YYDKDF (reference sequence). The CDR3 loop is CATSSGTGGKETQYF. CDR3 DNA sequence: TGTGCCACCAGCAGTGGGACAGGGGGTAAAGAGACCCAGTACTTC. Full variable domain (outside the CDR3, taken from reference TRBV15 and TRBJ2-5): DAMVIQNPRYQVTQFGKPVTLSCSQTLNHNVMYWYQQKSSQAPKLLFHYYDKDFNNEADTPDNFQSRRPNTSFCFLDIRSPGLGDTAMYLCATSSGTGGKETQYFGPGTRLLVL.

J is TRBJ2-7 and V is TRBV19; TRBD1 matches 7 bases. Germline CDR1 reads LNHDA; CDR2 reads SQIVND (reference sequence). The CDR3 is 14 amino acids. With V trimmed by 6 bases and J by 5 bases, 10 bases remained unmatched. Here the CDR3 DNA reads TGTGCCAGTAGCGCTTACAGGGGACCCAACGAGCAGTACTTC. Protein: CASSAYRGPNEQYF.

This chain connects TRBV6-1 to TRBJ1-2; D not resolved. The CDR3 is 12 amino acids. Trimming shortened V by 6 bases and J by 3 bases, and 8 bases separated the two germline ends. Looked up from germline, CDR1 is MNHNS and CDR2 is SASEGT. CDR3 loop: CASRTRHYGYTF. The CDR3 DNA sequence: TGTGCCAGCAGGACACGACACTATGGCTACACCTTC.

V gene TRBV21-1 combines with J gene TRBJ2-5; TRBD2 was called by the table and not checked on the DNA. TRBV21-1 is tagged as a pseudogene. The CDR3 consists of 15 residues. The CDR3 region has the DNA TGTGCCAGCAGCCAGAGCGGGAGGGTCCCAGAGACCCAGTACTTC. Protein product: CASSQSGRVPETQYF.

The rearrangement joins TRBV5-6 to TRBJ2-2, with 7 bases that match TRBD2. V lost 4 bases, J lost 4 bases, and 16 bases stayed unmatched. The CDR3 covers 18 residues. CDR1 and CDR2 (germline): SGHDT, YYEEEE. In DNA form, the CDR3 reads TGTGCCAGCAGCGCCAAGAGCTCCCTAGCGGTCCTCACCGGGGAGCTGTTTTTT. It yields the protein CASSAKSSLAVLTGELFF.

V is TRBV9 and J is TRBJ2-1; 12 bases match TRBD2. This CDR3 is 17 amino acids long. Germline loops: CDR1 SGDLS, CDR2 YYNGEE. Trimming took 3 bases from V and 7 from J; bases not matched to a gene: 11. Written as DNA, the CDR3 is TGTGCCAGCAGCGGCAAGGGGACTAGCGGGCTGGCTAATGAGCAGTTCTTC. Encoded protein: CASSGKGTSGLANEQFF.

The CDR3 DNA reads as TGTGCCAGCAGCTTATTATACGAGCAGTACTTC. The encoded protein is CASSLLYEQYF. V is TRBV7-2 and J is TRBJ2-7, with D unclear. V lost 2 bases and J lost 4, with 3 bases in between. This CDR3 is 11 amino acids long. Germline lookup yields CDR1 SGHTA and CDR2 FQGNSA.

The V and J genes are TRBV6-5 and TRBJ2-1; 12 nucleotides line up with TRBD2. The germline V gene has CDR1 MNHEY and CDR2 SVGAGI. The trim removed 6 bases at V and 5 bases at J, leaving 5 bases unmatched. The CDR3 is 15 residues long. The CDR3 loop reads CASRPGLAGNNEQFF. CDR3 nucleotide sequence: TGTGCCAGCAGACCTGGACTAGCGGGGAACAATGAGCAGTTCTTC.

For the CDR3, the DNA is TGTGCCAGCATTTCGACAGGGGAGGGGGCCCAGTACTTC. Its translation: CASISTGEGAQYF. The chain employs TRBV5-5 and TRBJ2-5, with a possible D match to TRBD1 (8 bases). This CDR3 contains 13 residues. Germline CDR1 reads SGHKS; CDR2 reads YYEKEE (reference sequence). Trimming cost V 6 bases and J 9 bases, with 18 bases left between them.

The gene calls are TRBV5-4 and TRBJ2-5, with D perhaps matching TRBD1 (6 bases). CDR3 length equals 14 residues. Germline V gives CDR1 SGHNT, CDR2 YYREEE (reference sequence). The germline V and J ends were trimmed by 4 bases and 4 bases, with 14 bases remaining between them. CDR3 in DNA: TGTGCCAGCAGCAGTACAGGGCGCCGAGAGACCCAGTACTTC. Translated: CASSSTGRRETQYF.

CDR3 sequence: CASSTTLAAQYF. DNA for the CDR3: TGTGCCAGCAGCACCACCCTAGCGGCTCAGTACTTC. The V gene is TRBV28, the J gene TRBJ2-7; 7 bases line up with TRBD2. Trimming took 6 bases from V and 10 from J; bases not matched to a gene: 9. The CDR3 is made up of 12 amino acids. The germline gives CDR1 MDHEN, CDR2 SYDVKM.

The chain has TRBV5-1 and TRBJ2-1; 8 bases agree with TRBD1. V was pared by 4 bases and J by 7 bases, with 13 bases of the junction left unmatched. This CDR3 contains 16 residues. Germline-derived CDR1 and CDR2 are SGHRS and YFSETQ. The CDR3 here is CASSQPPRQGMNEQFF. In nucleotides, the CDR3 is TGCGCCAGCAGCCAACCCCCGCGACAGGGGATGAATGAGCAGTTCTTC.

The CDR3 DNA follows: TGTGCCAGTAGTATCCTAGCGGGGACCTACGAGCAGTACTTC. Its protein is CASSILAGTYEQYF. This sequence joins TRBV19 and TRBJ2-7, with 9 positions matching TRBD2. This CDR3 contains 14 residues. Germline lookup yields CDR1 LNHDA and CDR2 SQIVND (reference sequence). V gave up 3 bases and J gave up 2 bases; unmatched junction bases: 2.

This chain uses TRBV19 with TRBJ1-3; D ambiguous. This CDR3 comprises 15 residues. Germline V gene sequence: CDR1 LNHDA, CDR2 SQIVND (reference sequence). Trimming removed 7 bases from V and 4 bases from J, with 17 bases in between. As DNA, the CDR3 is TGTGCCAGTAATGAGAGAAGTCTTACGGGAAACACCATATATTTT. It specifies CASNERSLTGNTIYF.